This entry is about one T cell receptor beta chain. Antigen: not known. The investigators split CD4+ cells into a CD45RA+ naive subset and a CD45RA-negative memory subset. Generated by immunoSEQ multiplex PCR, the TCRdb table keeps only in-frame clones and is missing some. The sample yields about 2.3 million clones, around 92% seen once. The CDR3 loop spans 14 amino acids. From germline, CDR1 is ENHRY and CDR2 SYGVKD. V trimming: 8 bases; J trimming: 7 bases; junction bases outside the gene matches: 12. This specimen belongs to a study of shared clonotypes between healthy human individuals. Across the study: Three CD4 naive, three CD4 memory, two CD8 naive and one CD8 memory plate were used per donor. Regarding the study as a whole: It was observed that roughly 5.4% of naive CD4 clonotypes were shared across a handful of donors.

The V gene is TRBV10-3, the J gene TRBJ2-7, with 9 bases fitting TRBD1. The receptor was isolated from a man aged 18 to 29 in good health. Some clones in this sample may be carry-over from other donors' samples. Material for sequencing was naive CD4+ T cells from PBMCs. The subset: CD45RA+ positively selected. The CDR3 DNA reads as TGTGCCATCCACCCGGGACAGGGTTGGAGGGAGCAGTACTTC. Translation: CAIHPGQGWREQYF.